This is a list of T cell receptor beta chains from one sample in a study of OX40 agonist ivuxolimab in advanced cancers. Assay: immunoSEQ multiplex PCR; the TCRdb copy retains only in-frame clones and omits some. The sample has tens of thousands of clones; approximately 80% are singletons. This specimen consisted of CD4+ or CD8+ T cells sorted from blood, obtained in a trial of the OX40 agonist ivuxolimab. Receptors originate from an adult with an advanced solid tumor such as melanoma, head and neck, liver or kidney cancer. The CDR3 runs from the conserved cysteine through the conserved F or W. The order of the fields is clone size, D gene, V gene, J gene, CDR3 protein, CDR3 DNA. D genes are given only for firm matches. A row's size may be missing; if present it is once, few, many or a size class.

.	.	TRBV6-5	TRBJ2-3	CASRLRPYSTDTQYF	TGTGCCAGCAGACTTAGACCCTACTCGACAGATACGCAGTATTTT
.	.	TRBV6-5	TRBJ1-6	CASSFGIFLSPLHF	TGTGCCAGCAGTTTCGGGATCTTTCTTTCACCCCTCCACTTT
.	.	TRBV2	TRBJ1-2	CASRSTGVGGYTF	TGTGCCAGCCGAAGCACGGGGGTGGGTGGCTACACCTTC
.	.	TRBV7-2	TRBJ2-6	CASSFAGANVLTF	TGTGCCAGCAGCTTTGCTGGGGCCAACGTCCTGACTTTC
once	TRBD1	TRBV18	TRBJ2-7	CASTSGGDEQYF	TGTGCCAGCACCTCAGGGGGCGACGAGCAGTACTTC
.	TRBD1	TRBV4-3	TRBJ2-7	CASSARTGGDEQYF	TGCGCCAGCAGCGCCCGGACAGGAGGTGACGAGCAGTACTTC
.	.	TRBV7-9	TRBJ1-4	CATNDRTYEKLFF	TGTGCCACGAACGACAGGACTTATGAAAAACTGTTTTTT
.	TRBD1	TRBV10-3	TRBJ2-7	CAISEGTGYEQYF	TGTGCCATCAGTGAAGGGACAGGATACGAGCAGTACTTC
.	TRBD2	TRBV30	TRBJ2-3	CAWSVTRTSGTADTQYF	TGTGCCTGGAGTGTAACCCGGACTAGCGGGACGGCAGATACGCAGTATTTT
.	.	TRBV15	TRBJ1-3	CATSPRNSGNTIYF	TGTGCCACCAGCCCCCGGAACTCTGGAAACACCATATATTTT
few	TRBD1	TRBV6-5	TRBJ1-5	CASSRDRAGNQPQHF	TGTGCCAGCAGTCGAGACAGGGCTGGGAATCAGCCCCAGCATTTT
.	.	TRBV19	TRBJ1-1	CASSQYTEAFF	TGTGCCAGTAGTCAGTACACTGAAGCTTTCTTT
.	TRBD1	TRBV19	TRBJ2-7	CASKPTGSSYEQYF	TGTGCCAGTAAGCCGACAGGGAGCTCCTACGAGCAGTACTTC
.	TRBD1	TRBV9	TRBJ1-1	CASSLTQGARTEAFF	TGTGCCAGCAGCCTTACTCAGGGGGCGCGGACTGAAGCTTTCTTT
.	TRBD2	TRBV28	TRBJ2-3	CASSFYGLAGDTQYF	TGTGCCAGCAGTTTTTATGGACTAGCGGGAGATACGCAGTATTTT
.	.	TRBV7-2	TRBJ2-1	CASSPLGLHNEQFF	TGTGCCAGCAGCCCCCTGGGCCTGCACAATGAGCAGTTCTTC
.	TRBD2	TRBV18	TRBJ2-7	CASSQGTSGSSDEQYF	TGTGCCAGCTCACAAGGGACTAGCGGGAGCTCAGACGAGCAGTACTTC
.	TRBD2	TRBV19	TRBJ2-3	CASKGPAGGRDTQYF	TGTGCCAGCAAGGGACCAGCGGGAGGAAGAGATACGCAGTATTTT
.	TRBD2	TRBV2	TRBJ2-3	CASMRTGLAGGLSTDTQYF	TGTGCCAGCATGAGAACGGGACTAGCGGGAGGGCTAAGCACAGATACGCAGTATTTT
.	.	TRBV6-5	TRBJ2-7	CASTYGTSSEQYF	TGTGCCAGCACCTACGGGACCTCGAGTGAGCAGTACTTC
.	TRBD2	TRBV28	TRBJ2-7	CASSPLSRLAGHDEQYF	TGTGCCAGCAGCCCCTTATCCAGACTAGCGGGACATGACGAGCAGTACTTC
.	TRBD2	TRBV9	TRBJ2-3	CASSVGASGSPVDTQYF	TGTGCCAGCAGCGTAGGCGCTAGCGGCTCTCCGGTAGATACGCAGTATTTT
.	.	TRBV19	TRBJ2-1	CASASSYNEQFF	TGTGCCAGTGCGAGCTCCTACAATGAGCAGTTCTTC
.	.	TRBV11-3	TRBJ2-2	CASSAGPPRELFF	TGTGCCAGCAGCGCCGGCCCACCCCGGGAGCTGTTTTTT
.	.	TRBV10-2	TRBJ2-5	CASRLGTWEGETQYF	TGCGCCAGCAGGCTCGGGACCTGGGAAGGGGAGACCCAGTACTTC
.	TRBD1	TRBV2	TRBJ1-3	CASSLDRGNSGNTIYF	TGTGCCAGCAGTTTGGACAGGGGGAACTCTGGAAACACCATATATTTT
once	.	TRBV7-2	TRBJ2-1	CASSPSSYNEQFF	TGTGCCAGCAGCCCTAGCTCCTACAATGAGCAGTTCTTC
.	TRBD2	TRBV27	TRBJ2-2	CASSAWTSSGELFF	TGTGCCAGCAGTGCCTGGACTAGCAGCGGGGAGCTGTTTTTT
.	TRBD1	TRBV6-6	TRBJ2-5	CASSYGQANQETQYF	TGTGCCAGCAGTTACGGACAGGCGAATCAAGAGACCCAGTACTTC
.	.	TRBV19	TRBJ1-1	CASSVTGRNTEAFF	TGTGCCAGTAGTGTAACAGGGAGAAACACTGAAGCTTTCTTT
.	.	TRBV29-1	TRBJ2-3	CSVLGGGRNTDTQYF	TGCAGCGTCCTTGGCGGGGGCCGAAACACAGATACGCAGTATTTT
once	.	TRBV7-2	TRBJ1-6	CASSLALAGNSPLHF	TGTGCCAGCAGCTTAGCGCTGGCAGGAAATTCACCCCTCCACTTT
.	.	TRBV29-1	TRBJ1-2	CSVGGRSGDGYTF	TGCAGCGTGGGGGGGCGTTCGGGTGATGGCTACACCTTC
.	TRBD1	TRBV7-7	TRBJ2-5	CASSLDRVGETQYF	TGTGCTAGCAGCTTGGACAGGGTAGGAGAGACCCAGTACTTC
.	.	TRBV18	TRBJ1-2	CASSPGANYGYTF	TGTGCCAGCTCACCGGGTGCTAACTATGGCTACACCTTC
.	.	TRBV9	TRBJ2-5	CASSARDQTYQETQYF	TGTGCCAGCAGCGCCCGGGACCAGACGTACCAAGAGACCCAGTACTTC
once	.	TRBV18	TRBJ2-7	CASSPAGAYEQYF	TGTGCCAGCTCACCGGCCGGAGCCTACGAGCAGTACTTC
once	.	TRBV18	TRBJ2-3	CASSPPDLGVGGWEYF	TGTGCCAGCTCACCACCGGACCTCGGCGTGGGGGGTTGGGAGTATTTT
.	.	TRBV5-6	TRBJ2-3	CASSILYTQYF	TGTGCCAGCAGCATCCTCTATACGCAGTATTTT
.	.	TRBV5-4	TRBJ2-5	CASSFSSEETQYF	TGTGCCAGCAGCTTTAGTTCCGAAGAGACCCAGTACTTC
.	TRBD1	TRBV28	TRBJ1-4	CASSFAGTGGEKLFF	TGTGCCAGCAGTTTCGCCGGGACAGGGGGTGAAAAACTGTTTTTT
.	.	TRBV7-6	TRBJ2-3	CASSRTGGLSTDTQYF	TGTGCCAGCAGCCGCACCGGAGGCCTCAGCACAGATACGCAGTATTTT
.	.	TRBV7-9	TRBJ2-2	CASSSHRGRGNTGELFF	TGTGCCAGCAGCTCCCACAGGGGGAGGGGGAACACCGGGGAGCTGTTTTTT
.	.	TRBV30	TRBJ1-2	CASLGGNDGYTF	TGTGCCTCTCTTGGGGGGAACGATGGCTACACCTTC